This T cell receptor (beta chain) appears in the sequencing data of a study of blood T cell repertoires in COVID-19. Study overall: Donors in the United States, Italy and Spain gave samples during acute or convalescent COVID-19. PBMCs, B-cell-depleted T cells, or T cells provided the cDNA or gDNA that made up the material.

The ends lost 5 bases at V and 9 bases at J; junction bases unmatched: 11. The CDR3 consists of 17 residues. Per the germline V gene, CDR1 is SGHTA and CDR2 is FQGNSA. Per the original data handling: Estimation of nucleated cell counts relied on the amplification of reference gene primers. Assay used: immunoSEQ multiplex PCR; TCRdb lists only in-frame clones, some missing. That table furnishes V, J and clone size, whereas the DNA furnished D and trimming. The table lists fewer than 250,000 clones, 88% of them singletons. This receptor was identified in a man in his forties with acute or convalescent COVID-19. The chain uses TRBV7-2 and TRBJ2-1; 15 positions match TRBD2. The sequenced sample consisted of peripheral blood. The CDR3 region is CASSPPGLAGGLGEQFF. The CDR3 nucleotides are TGTGCCAGCAGCCCCCCGGGACTAGCGGGAGGTCTTGGTGAGCAGTTCTTC.